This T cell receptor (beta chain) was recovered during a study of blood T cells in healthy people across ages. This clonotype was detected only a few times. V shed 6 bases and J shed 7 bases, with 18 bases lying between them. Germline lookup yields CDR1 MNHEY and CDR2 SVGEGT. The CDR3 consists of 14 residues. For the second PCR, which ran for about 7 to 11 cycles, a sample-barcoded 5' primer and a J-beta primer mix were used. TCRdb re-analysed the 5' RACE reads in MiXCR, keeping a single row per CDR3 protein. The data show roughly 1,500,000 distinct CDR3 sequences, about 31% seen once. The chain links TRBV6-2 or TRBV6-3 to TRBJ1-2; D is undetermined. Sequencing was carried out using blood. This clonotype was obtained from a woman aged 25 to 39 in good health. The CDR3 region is CASSPGVPMSGYTF. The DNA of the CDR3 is TGTGCCAGCAGCCCCGGGGTCCCAATGAGTGGCTACACCTTC.